This T cell receptor (beta chain) is drawn from a study of post-analysis software for immune sequencing data. Study overall: Relapsing-remitting, secondary progressive and progressive-relapsing forms made up the multiple sclerosis disease courses. General study findings and limits: Significantly decreased normalized Chao1 diversity was recorded for multiple sclerosis patients relative to controls. With TRBV5-6, TRBV5-1 and TRBV20-1 included, about five TRBV segments were more frequent in patients than in controls.

To note about this clonotype: Its antigen is unknown.

Carried by the TCR beta cDNA libraries were unique molecular identifiers. Input amounts of roughly 1 to 10 million T cells were used. These gave 500,000 or so cDNA molecules, so each molecule approximated one T cell. Each CDR3 protein gets one entry after TCRdb re-called the PCR reads with MiXCR. The repertoire includes hundreds of thousands of distinct CDR3 sequences, 35% to 45% of them detected once, and more than 4% sits in the top ten. Germline CDR1 and CDR2: DFQATT and SNEGSKA (reference sequence). After removal of 6 bases from V and 4 bases from J, the junction contained 8 bases not matched to a gene. CDR3 length: 13 residues.

The gene calls are TRBV20-1 and TRBJ1-2, with 7 bases lining up with TRBD1. This receptor was identified in a girl aged 10-17 years with multiple sclerosis. Sequencing input: blood. The CDR3 DNA follows: TGCAGTGCCGGGGACAGCACCGTCTATGGCTACACCTTC. This sequence encodes CSAGDSTVYGYTF.